Listed below are T cell receptor beta chains from one sample, sequenced in a study of blood T cell repertoires in COVID-19. Data came from immunoSEQ multiplex PCR; TCRdb stores just in-frame clones and leaves some out. Among 150,000 to 200,000 clones, 75% to 90% were seen once, and the ten largest hold roughly 0.77%. Material: PBMCs or T cells enriched from blood (not recorded which). These TCRs come from a woman aged 18-29 years who had recovered from COVID-19. CDR3s include the opening cysteine and the closing phenylalanine or tryptophan.

V: TRBV5-1
CDR3: CASSLTSGGVYEQYF

V: TRBV6-5
CDR3: CASSSPYGTPYEQYF

V: TRBV4-1
CDR3: CASSPGLRTQETQYF

V: TRBV27
CDR3: CASSSSPRGQDTQYF

V: TRBV19
CDR3: CASTSDRFTGELFF

V: TRBV3-1/TRBV3-2
CDR3: CASSQGIIAGVATGELFF

V: TRBV9
CDR3: CASSVDYGYTGELFF

V: TRBV5-1
CDR3: CASSPPQGRGGETQYF

V: TRBV19
CDR3: CASSLNRGREAEAFF

V: TRBV6-4
CDR3: CASSRRPSGDINEQFF

V: TRBV2
CDR3: CASSLTGTGGGYGYTF

V: TRBV5-6
CDR3: CASSLAASALTYEQYF

V: TRBV4-3
CDR3: CASSRGLAEPYEQYF

V: TRBV7-9
CDR3: CASSRGTSGNQETQYF

V: TRBV3-1/TRBV3-2
CDR3: CASSQDVGSYQPQHF

V: TRBV28
CDR3: CASRPPGRLNTGELFF

V: TRBV2
CDR3: CASSEEGAGGNEQFF

V: TRBV10-3
CDR3: CAIRITSDGTDTQYF

V: TRBV27
CDR3: CASSFGRFYEQYF

V: TRBV19
CDR3: CASSAMSLSSEQYF

V: TRBV19
CDR3: CASSILTSGRANEQFF

V: TRBV19
CDR3: CASSMGDRADTQYF

V: TRBV28
CDR3: CASSQTGVREQYF

V: TRBV6-5
CDR3: CASADSRGDYEQYF

V: TRBV4-1
CDR3: CASGSFHSPTDTQYF

V: TRBV6-4
CDR3: CASSVERNTGELFF

V: TRBV4-2
CDR3: CASSQDLASGHYEQYF

V: TRBV7-2
CDR3: CASSSWGGPPEQYF

V: TRBV12-3/TRBV12-4
CDR3: CASSYGGQETQYF

V: TRBV12-3/TRBV12-4
CDR3: CASSFGGREKLFF

V: TRBV28
CDR3: CASGEGGRSDTQYF

V: TRBV6-5
CDR3: CAKQGAMDYEQYF

V: TRBV7-9
CDR3: CASSLGQVPYEQYF

V: TRBV5-4
CDR3: CASSPDRGTGNTIYF

V: TRBV2
CDR3: CASSAGTSGRVRGYNEQFF

V: TRBV30
CDR3: CAWDASGYEQYF

V: TRBV4-1
CDR3: CASSQTVAATDTQYF

V: TRBV6-5
CDR3: CASSYSRGFNEQYF

V: TRBV3-1/TRBV3-2
CDR3: CASSHLAGGSPYEQYF

V: TRBV2
CDR3: CASSGEGAYGYTF

V: TRBV5-4
CDR3: CASSLAWGDRGNTDEQFF

V: TRBV9
CDR3: CASSVGGGRNNEQFF

V: TRBV11-3
CDR3: CASSSGGAGADTQYF

V: TRBV2
CDR3: CASSDGLGTYEQYF

V: TRBV4-1
CDR3: CASSKMRGGANVLTF

V: TRBV10-3
CDR3: CAISTGEDTQYF

V: TRBV6-5
CDR3: CASSWGRQDYEQYF

V: TRBV7-3
CDR3: CASKRAGGHNEQFF

V: TRBV7-2
CDR3: CASSSREGLGTYNEQFF

V: TRBV28
CDR3: CASSFRQNSPLHF

V: TRBV5-1
CDR3: CASSIGTSNTGELFF

V: TRBV24-1
CDR3: CATSESGYNQPQHF

V: TRBV5-3
CDR3: CARPYPTSAYNEQFF

V: TRBV3-1/TRBV3-2
CDR3: CASGLAGTGELFF

V: TRBV4-3
CDR3: CASSQDRGALTGELFF

V: TRBV6-2/TRBV6-3
CDR3: CASSSLAKNIQYF

V: TRBV19
CDR3: CASSILAAVVYEQFF

V: TRBV7-9
CDR3: CASSSGAGGEAFF